Below are 29 T cell receptor beta chains sequenced from a single sample in a study of blood T cell repertoires in COVID-19. The table came from immunoSEQ multiplex PCR; TCRdb's copy has only in-frame clones and leaves some out. Of about 59,000 clones listed, 60% to 80% are singletons. The sequenced material came from peripheral blood. The source of these receptors is a man older than 75 with acute or convalescent COVID-19.

The J gene is TRBJ2-6, the V gene TRBV19; 10 bases agree with TRBD1. The CDR3 runs to 18 residues. Germline V gene lookup returns CDR1 LNHDA and CDR2 SQIVND (reference sequence). V lost 7 bases and J lost 0; bases outside the gene matches: 9. For the CDR3, the DNA is TGTGCCAGTACTACGCTCCGGGACAGGGGCTCTGGGGCCAACGTCCTGACTTTC. It specifies CASTTLRDRGSGANVLTF.

This chain uses TRBV3-1 (or the pseudogene TRBV3-2) with TRBJ1-2; 9 positions match TRBD1. The CDR3 loop spans 15 amino acids. Germline-derived CDR1 and CDR2 are LGHDT and YNNKEL (reference sequence). J gave up 2 bases and V 6 bases, and 7 bases lay outside the gene matches. The CDR3 reads CASRGQGSGNYGYTF. CDR3 DNA sequence: TGTGCCAGCAGGGGACAGGGCTCCGGGAACTATGGCTACACCTTC.

This rearrangement joins TRBV29-1 to TRBJ1-3, with unresolved D. This CDR3 contains 15 residues. V was clipped by 0 bases and J by 0 bases, with 9 bases between them. CDR1 and CDR2 from the germline V gene are SQVTM and ANQGSEA. The CDR3 bases are TGCAGCGTTGAAGACCGTGGGCGCTCTGGAAACACCATATATTTT. Amino acids: CSVEDRGRSGNTIYF. Full variable domain (rest looked up from reference TRBV29-1 and TRBJ1-3): SAVISQKPSRDICQRGTSLTIQCQVDSQVTMMFWYRQQPGQSLTLIATANQGSEATYESGFVIDKFPISRPNLTFSTLTVSNMSPEDSSIYLCSVEDRGRSGNTIYFGEGSWLTVV.

This sequence joins TRBV7-6 and TRBJ2-7; 10 bases line up with TRBD2. The V gene's germline CDR1 is SGHVS and CDR2 FNYEAQ. Germline trimming cut 5 bases from V and 1 base from J; bases unmatched to any gene: 8. The CDR3 is 16 residues long. The CDR3 coding sequence is TGTGCCAGCAGCCCTCAACTAGCGGGGATTTCCTACGAGCAGTACTTC. It translates to CASSPQLAGISYEQYF.

The chain uses TRBV29-1 and TRBJ2-7; possible D gene TRBD2, 5 bases. Germline loops: CDR1 SQVTM, CDR2 ANQGSEA. V lost 5 bases, J lost 4 bases, and 12 bases lay in between. The CDR3 spans 12 residues. The CDR3 sequence is CSVSLSGYEQYF. Written as DNA, the CDR3 is TGCAGCGTTTCCTTATCGGGGTACGAGCAGTACTTC.

This clone occurred once. The gene calls are TRBV6-5 and TRBJ1-2, with no clear D. This CDR3 is built from 13 residues. Trimming removed 10 bases at V and 5 bases at J, with 17 bases between. The germline gives CDR1 MNHEY, CDR2 SVGAGI. Written as DNA, the CDR3 is TGTGCCATCCTCGTTGACAACACGTATGGCTACACCTTC. This translates into CAILVDNTYGYTF.

The CDR3 sequence is CASRGEGSNQPQHF. CDR3 DNA sequence: TGTGCCAGCAGGGGGGAGGGTAGCAATCAGCCCCAGCATTTT. This chain links TRBV6-6 with TRBJ1-5; TRBD1 might be the D (5 bases). There are 14 residues in the CDR3. V was shortened by 6 bases and J by 0 bases, with 9 bases between the two germline ends. CDR1 is MNHNY, CDR2 SVGAGI, per germline (reference sequence).

The chain uses TRBV4-2 and TRBJ2-3; 8 bases are a match to TRBD2. From germline, CDR1 is LGHNA and CDR2 YNFKEQ. V shed 6 bases, J shed 4 bases, and the junction held 3 bases outside the gene matches. This CDR3 spans 13 amino acids. DNA of the CDR3: TGTGCCAGCAGGCGGGGGGCGGCAGATACGCAGTATTTT. It encodes CASRRGAADTQYF.

The rearrangement joins TRBV28 to TRBJ1-3; 7 bases agree with TRBD1. CDR3 length equals 15 residues. The J segment lost 4 bases and the V segment lost 5 bases, leaving 8 bases of the junction unmatched. Germline CDR1 is MDHEN and CDR2 is SYDVKM. The CDR3 DNA sequence: TGTGCCAGCAGTGACCCCAGAGGGGGCGGAAACACCATATATTTT. This gives the protein CASSDPRGGGNTIYF.

This clone has only one observation. The chain has TRBV4-1 and TRBJ2-1, with D tentatively TRBD2 (6 bases). Germline V CDR1 and CDR2: MGHRA, YSYEKL. Trimming took 0 bases from V and 0 from J, leaving 12 bases between them. This CDR3 is built from 17 residues. The CDR3 DNA is TGCGCCAGCAGCCAAGAAAGGCTAGCGAGCTCCTACAATGAGCAGTTCTTC. Residues: CASSQERLASSYNEQFF.

The rearrangement uses TRBV15 and TRBJ2-5; a possible D gene is TRBD1 (5 bases). The CDR3 totals 15 residues. V lost 1 base, J lost 3 bases, and 12 bases lay in between. Germline CDR1 and CDR2: LNHNV and YYDKDF (reference sequence). CDR3 sequence reads: CATSRGGGREETQYF. CDR3 in DNA: TGTGCCACCAGCAGAGGGGGTGGCAGGGAAGAGACCCAGTACTTC.

The rearrangement uses TRBV18 and TRBJ2-1; 7 bases match TRBD1. The V gene end was trimmed by 5 bases and the J gene end by 0 bases; junction bases not matched to a gene: 7. The CDR3 has 16 residues. Germline V lookup: CDR1 KGHSH, CDR2 LQKENI. In DNA form, the CDR3 reads TGTGCCAGCTCAAGGGAACAGGGGTTCTCCTACAATGAGCAGTTCTTC. This codes for CASSREQGFSYNEQFF. Variable domain in full (rest from reference TRBV18 and TRBJ2-1): NAGVMQNPRHLVRRRGQEARLRCSPMKGHSHVYWYRQLPEEGLKFMVYLQKENIIDESGMPKERFSAEFPKEGPSILRIQQVVRGDSAAYFCASSREQGFSYNEQFFGPGTRLTVL.

This chain uses TRBV11-2 with TRBJ1-5; D is perhaps TRBD1 (5 bases). This CDR3 has 14 amino acids. Trimming left V 5 bases short and J 3 bases short, with 11 bases between. Germline V lookup: CDR1 SGHAT, CDR2 FQNNGV. The CDR3 region has the DNA TGTGCCAGCAGCCAGGGCGGAAACAATCAGCCCCAGCATTTT. Residues: CASSQGGNNQPQHF.

J is TRBJ2-4 and V is TRBV5-1; 9 bases map to TRBD1. CDR3 length equals 16 residues. J was trimmed by 3 bases and V by 3 bases; bases with no gene match: 7. Germline V gives CDR1 SGHRS, CDR2 YFSETQ. The CDR3 DNA reads TGCGCCAGCAGCTCGGGACAGGGCGACAACAAAAACATTCAGTACTTC. Translated, it gives CASSSGQGDNKNIQYF.

The chain is built from TRBV4-1 and TRBJ2-3, with 15 positions matching TRBD2. Germline V gives CDR1 MGHRA, CDR2 YSYEKL. The length of the CDR3 is 18 residues. Trimming removed 1 base from V and 4 bases from J; junction bases left unmatched: 6. The CDR3 DNA sequence: TGCGCCAGCAGCCAAGGCGGACTAGCGGGAGGGCGGGCAGATACGCAGTATTTT. It yields the protein CASSQGGLAGGRADTQYF.

This clone came up a few times. The chain recombines TRBV27 with TRBJ1-6; D not certain. Germline-derived CDR1 and CDR2 are MNHEY and SMNVEV (reference sequence). The CDR3 loop spans 15 amino acids. Trimming removed 5 bases at V and 6 bases at J, with 14 bases between. CDR3 bases: TGTGCCAGCAGTCTCGGGGTGGATTCTAATTCACCCCTCCACTTT. It encodes CASSLGVDSNSPLHF.

This chain joins TRBV7-2 and TRBJ1-4; tentatively, D is TRBD1 (6 bases). The CDR3 covers 16 residues. Deletions cut 5 bases from V and 7 bases from J, with 20 bases between. CDR1 and CDR2 from the germline V gene are SGHTA and FQGNSA. This CDR3 is CASSPNPGERSEKLFF. CDR3 in DNA: TGTGCCAGCAGCCCAAACCCAGGGGAGAGGAGTGAAAAACTGTTTTTT.

Only one count was recorded for this clone. The CDR3 sequence: CASSVGLAGGQTQYF. In DNA, the CDR3 is TGTGCCAGCAGCGTGGGACTAGCGGGGGGGCAGACCCAGTACTTC. The chain has TRBV2 and TRBJ2-5; 16 bases are shared with TRBD2. The ends lost 6 bases at V and 6 bases at J; junction bases unmatched: 4. This CDR3 is 15 amino acids long. The germline V gene encodes CDR1 SNHLY and CDR2 FYNNEI.

The chain has TRBV5-1 and TRBJ2-3; TRBD1 aligns across 11 bases. CDR3 length equals 15 residues. Germline V gene sequence: CDR1 SGHRS, CDR2 YFSETQ. Unmatched junction bases numbered 3, after V lost 2 bases and J lost 4 bases. The CDR3 sequence is CASSFGQGAPDTQYF. The CDR3 DNA sequence: TGCGCCAGCAGCTTTGGACAGGGGGCACCAGATACGCAGTATTTT. Based on the CDR3 plus reference TRBV5-1 and TRBJ2-3, the full variable domain is KAGVTQTPRYLIKTRGQQVTLSCSPISGHRSVSWYQQTPGQGLQFLFEYFSETQRNKGNFPGRFSGRQFSNSRSEMNVSTLELGDSALYLCASSFGQGAPDTQYFGPGTRLTVL.

V usage is TRBV5-1 and J usage is TRBJ1-1; D perhaps matches TRBD1 (5 bases). Germline values: CDR1 SGHRS, CDR2 YFSETQ. The length of the CDR3 is 14 residues. V lost 1 base and J 5 bases, leaving 12 bases between the germline ends. The CDR3 DNA follows: TGCGCCAGCAGCTTGTTTCAGGGTGATACTGAAGCTTTCTTT. Amino acid sequence: CASSLFQGDTEAFF. Filled out from reference TRBV5-1 and TRBJ1-1, the complete variable domain reads KAGVTQTPRYLIKTRGQQVTLSCSPISGHRSVSWYQQTPGQGLQFLFEYFSETQRNKGNFPGRFSGRQFSNSRSEMNVSTLELGDSALYLCASSLFQGDTEAFFGQGTRLTVV.

The CDR3 DNA reads as TGTGCCAGCAGCCAAGGGCAGGGGGCTAACTATGGCTACACCTTC. Its translation is CASSQGQGANYGYTF. The chain is built from TRBV3-1 (or the pseudogene TRBV3-2) and TRBJ1-2; 7 nucleotides align to TRBD1. The CDR3 runs 15 residues. J was trimmed by 0 bases and V by 1 base; bases with no gene match: 2. The V gene's germline CDR1 is LGHDT and CDR2 YNNKEL (reference sequence).

The V call is TRBV27, the J call TRBJ1-4; possibly TRBD1 for D (6 bases). V dropped 5 bases and J dropped 0 bases, with 19 bases sitting between them. The CDR3 length is 18 residues. The germline CDR1 and CDR2 sequences are MNHEY and SMNVEV (reference sequence). CDR3: CASSPKGGGASTNEKLFF. The CDR3 DNA follows: TGTGCCAGCAGTCCGAAGGGCGGGGGCGCGTCAACTAATGAAAAACTGTTTTTT.

The rearrangement joins TRBV5-1 to TRBJ2-7; weak D call: TRBD2 (7 bases). Germline V gene data show CDR1 as SGHRS and CDR2 as YFSETQ. The CDR3 has 13 residues. V was shortened by 2 bases and J by 7 bases, with 13 bases between the two germline ends. As DNA, the CDR3 is TGCGCCAGCAGCTTCGGGGGGCTGAAGGAGCAGTACTTC. Its protein product is CASSFGGLKEQYF.

The CDR3 DNA follows: TGTGCCAGCAGCGCCCGGGACAGGGATTACGAGCAGTACTTC. This encodes CASSARDRDYEQYF. The chain couples TRBV9 to TRBJ2-7; 9 bases are shared with TRBD1. The CDR3 runs 14 residues. V gave up 3 bases and J gave up 4 bases; unmatched junction bases: 5. The V gene's germline CDR1 is SGDLS and CDR2 YYNGEE.

The chain uses TRBV6-5 and TRBJ1-6; D gene ambiguous. Germline CDR1 MNHEY, CDR2 SVGAGI. Between the trimmed V and J ends, which lost 2 bases and 7 bases, there was a span of 12 bases. This CDR3 is built from 15 residues. The CDR3 loop reads CASSYRRGSNSPLHF. The CDR3, as DNA: TGTGCCAGCAGTTACAGGCGGGGTTCGAATTCACCCCTCCACTTT.

The rearrangement joins TRBV13 to TRBJ2-5; D possibly corresponds to TRBD1 (5 bases). The length of the CDR3 is 13 residues. Per the germline V gene, CDR1 is PRHDT and CDR2 is FYEKMQ (reference sequence). The V end lost 5 bases, the J end lost 2 bases, and 9 bases lay between the germline ends. The CDR3 DNA reads TGTGCCAGCAGCCTCGACAGACAAGAGACCCAGTACTTC. Translated, it gives CASSLDRQETQYF.

CDR3 sequence: CASSPGGSGAHYEQYF. For the CDR3, the DNA is TGCGCCAGCAGCCCCGGGGGGAGCGGGGCGCACTACGAGCAGTACTTC. V usage is TRBV5-1 and J usage is TRBJ2-7, with TRBD2 matching over 7 bases. The CDR3 totals 16 residues. V lost 4 bases to trimming and J lost 3 bases; unmatched junction nucleotides: 13. Germline assignment: CDR1 SGHRS and CDR2 YFSETQ.

This clone was recorded once. The genes are TRBV12-5 and TRBJ1-3; D might be TRBD1 (6 bases). From germline, CDR1 is LGHNT and CDR2 FRNRAP. The CDR3 spans 15 residues. V gave up 6 bases and J gave up 4 bases, with 16 bases separating them. Written as DNA, the CDR3 is TGTGCTAGTGGCCATAGCTGGACAGCAGGAAACACCATATATTTT. Translating it yields CASGHSWTAGNTIYF.

The chain has TRBV2 and TRBJ1-3; D not certain. CDR1 is SNHLY, CDR2 FYNNEI, per germline. V was trimmed by 7 bases and J by 3 bases, leaving 10 bases between them. The CDR3 loop spans 13 amino acids. The CDR3 DNA reads as TGTGCCAGCACCTTACTAATTGGAAACACCATATATTTT. Translating it yields CASTLLIGNTIYF. The full variable domain, its missing parts supplied by reference TRBV2 and TRBJ1-3, is EPEVTQTPSHQVTQMGQEVILRCVPISNHLYFYWYRQILGQKVEFLVSFYNNEISEKSEIFDDQFSVERPDGSNFTLKIRSTKLEDSAMYFCASTLLIGNTIYFGEGSWLTVV.